This TCR beta chain was sequenced for a study of T cells after yellow fever vaccination. TCRdb ran MiXCR on the 5' RACE reads and lists one entry per CDR3 protein. The table records 450,000 to 650,000 distinct CDR3 sequences, just over 20% of them present only once. This clonotype was observed once. With V trimmed by 2 bases and J by 6 bases, 6 bases remained unmatched. The CDR3 spans 16 residues. Germline CDR1 LGHNA, CDR2 YNFKEQ. The sequence was collected from a man younger than 35 who received the YFV17D yellow fever vaccine. The chain combines TRBV4-2 with TRBJ2-2, with 10 bases identical to TRBD1. The material was PBMCs, obtained approximately 22 days after the first yellow fever vaccination. The CDR3 sequence is CASSQSTGQGPGELFF. The CDR3 nucleotides are TGTGCCAGCAGCCAATCGACGGGACAGGGGCCCGGGGAGCTGTTTTTT.